This TCR beta chain is from a study of CD8+ T cells in alopecia areata. General study points: Scalp specimens additionally yield sequences from normal skin's resident alphabeta T cells.

Germline assignment: CDR1 KGHSH and CDR2 LQKENI. The CDR3 runs to 14 residues. V was clipped by 6 bases and J by 2 bases; unmatched bases: 3. CD4+ cells from about 5 patients were sorted into CD25+CD127- cells. Lesional scalp punch biopsies and peripheral blood were collected from alopecia areata patients. In each case, RNA was isolated and then reverse transcribed into cDNA as the sequencing template. Some clones are missing from TCRdb's copy, which holds only in-frame ones; the method was immunoSEQ multiplex PCR. The sample lists roughly 20,000 clones, around 62% occurring once. On this clone itself: What it binds is unknown. Other nucleotide sequences in the sample specify the same CDR3.

This receptor was taken from a human donor with alopecia areata. Sequencing was performed on CD4+ Tregs sorted from blood. The chain joins TRBV18 to TRBJ2-7; 11 bases fit TRBD1. DNA for the CDR3: TGTGCCAGCTCCCCGGGACAGGGGGCCTACGAGCAGTACTTC. It is translated as CASSPGQGAYEQYF. The entire variable domain, with the rest obtained from reference TRBV18 and TRBJ2-7, is as follows: NAGVMQNPRHLVRRRGQEARLRCSPMKGHSHVYWYRQLPEEGLKFMVYLQKENIIDESGMPKERFSAEFPKEGPSILRIQQVVRGDSAAYFCASSPGQGAYEQYFGPGTRLTVT.